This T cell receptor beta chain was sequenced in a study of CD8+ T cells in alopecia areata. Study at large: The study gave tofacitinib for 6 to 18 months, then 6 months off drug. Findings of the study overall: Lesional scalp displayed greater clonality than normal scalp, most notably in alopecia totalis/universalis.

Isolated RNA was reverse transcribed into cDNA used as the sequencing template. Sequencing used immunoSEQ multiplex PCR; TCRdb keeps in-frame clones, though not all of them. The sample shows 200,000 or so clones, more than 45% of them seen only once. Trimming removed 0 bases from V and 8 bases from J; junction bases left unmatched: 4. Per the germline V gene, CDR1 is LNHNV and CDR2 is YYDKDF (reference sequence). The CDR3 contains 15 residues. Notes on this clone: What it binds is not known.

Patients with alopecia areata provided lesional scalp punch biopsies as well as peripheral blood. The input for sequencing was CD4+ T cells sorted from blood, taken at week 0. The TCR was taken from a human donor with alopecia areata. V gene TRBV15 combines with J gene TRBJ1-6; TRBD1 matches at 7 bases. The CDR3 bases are TGTGCCACCAGCAGAGATCTCGGACAGGATTCACCCCTCCACTTT. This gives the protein CATSRDLGQDSPLHF.